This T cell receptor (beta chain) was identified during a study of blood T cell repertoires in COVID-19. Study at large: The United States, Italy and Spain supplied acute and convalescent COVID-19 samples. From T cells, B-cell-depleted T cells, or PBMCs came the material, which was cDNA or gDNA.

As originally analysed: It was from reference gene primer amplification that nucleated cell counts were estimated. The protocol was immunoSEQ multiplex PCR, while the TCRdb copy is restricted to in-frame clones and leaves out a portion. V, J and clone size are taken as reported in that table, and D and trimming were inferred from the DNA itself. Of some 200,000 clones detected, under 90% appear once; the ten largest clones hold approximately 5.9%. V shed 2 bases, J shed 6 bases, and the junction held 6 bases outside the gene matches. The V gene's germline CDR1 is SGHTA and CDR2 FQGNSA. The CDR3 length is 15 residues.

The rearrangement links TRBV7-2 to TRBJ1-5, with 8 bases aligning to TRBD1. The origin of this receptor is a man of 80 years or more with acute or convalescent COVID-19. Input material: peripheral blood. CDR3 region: CASSLIQGASQPQHF. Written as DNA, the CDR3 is TGTGCCAGCAGCTTAATCCAGGGGGCATCTCAGCCCCAGCATTTT.